This TCR beta chain is drawn from a study of CXCR3-negative and CXCR3-positive naive CD8 T cells. Study results and limitations: More hydrophobic TRB CDR3s occurred in CXCR3-positive than in CXCR3-negative naive cells.

Note on this clonotype: Its antigen is unidentified.

Through 5' RACE with UMI labels, the TRB cDNA libraries were prepared. From the 5' RACE reads, TCRdb lists one entry per CDR3 protein and no DNA. The sample totals some 140,000 distinct CDR3 sequences. The sequenced material came from naive CXCR3+ CD8+ T cells from blood. Subset noted: CD45RO-CCR7+CD27+CD95- naive CD8+ T cells expressing CXCR3 (TNR3+). The clonotype was recovered from a human donor in good health. Some clones in this sample may be carry-over from other donors' samples.

This chain's CDR3 is CSQKPGTEPDSNQPQHF. The chain carries TRBV29-1 and TRBJ1-5; as DNA is missing, the TRBD1 call by TCRdb cannot be tested. CDR1 and CDR2 from the germline V gene are SQVTM and ANQGSEA. CDR3 length equals 17 residues. The variable domain in full, with the rest retrieved from reference TRBV29-1 and TRBJ1-5, is SAVISQKPSRDICQRGTSLTIQCQVDSQVTMMFWYRQQPGQSLTLIATANQGSEATYESGFVIDKFPISRPNLTFSTLTVSNMSPEDSSIYLCSQKPGTEPDSNQPQHFGDGTRLSIL.